This T cell receptor (beta chain) was sequenced during a study of blood T cells in healthy people across ages (dated by TCRdb to 2015 to 2017). Study-level background: In model experiments, template switching captured about one uniquely barcoded TCR beta cDNA molecule for every two T cells. To track age-related changes in TCR beta repertoire diversity, the study relied on deep sequencing normalized with unique cDNA molecular identifiers. Using the same blood draw, the study looked at two additional independent replicas of 1 million unique cDNA reads for two donors, one aged 18 to 30 and the other aged 80 or older. To avoid experimental bias, donors of different ages were distributed randomly across sequencing lanes. The donors were split into four age groups: young (average 16 years), middle-aged (around 37), aged (62) and long-lived (over 80). Study-wide conclusions, independent of this receptor: The percentage of naive T cells measured by flow cytometry correlated strongly with observed TCR beta diversity. As age increased, observed TCR beta diversity per million T cells dropped in a roughly linear way, and a significant reduction was already evident by age about 40. Estimates of total diversity based on one million sequenced T cells were considered lower bounds and underestimates. Bulk unsorted PBMC profiling prevented conclusive comparison of naive and antigen-experienced compartments. The CMV infection status of donors was not known, potentially confounding age-related changes in expanded clonotypes. Compared with the aged group, more naive CD4+ T cells, fewer expanded clones and increased TCR diversity were shown by the long-lived group, suggesting age selection.

This clonotype was seen repeatedly, ten times or more. Its antigen is still unknown. Base quality data are lacking; no much larger clone is found one base away. Library construction relied on 5' RACE. Sequencing was carried out with an Illumina HiSeq 2500. The second PCR ran for roughly 6 to 11 cycles and used a J-beta primer mix along with a sample-barcoded 5' primer. A template-switch 5' adaptor carrying 12 random nucleotides introduced a unique molecular identifier onto each TCR beta cDNA molecule. Each sample yielded at least 3 million CDR3-containing paired-end reads. First-strand cDNA was synthesized from all RNA with the Mint cDNA synthesis kit, primed by a TRBC-specific oligonucleotide. After uracil-DNA glycosylase treatment, a first 18-cycle PCR used universal primers M1SS and BC2_uni_R on all cDNA. In the source study's methods: For normalization, 1 million high-quality reads, each with a distinct molecular identifier, were randomly selected from each sample. Instead of being binned into consensus sequences, reads with shared molecular identifiers were discarded. MiTCR, with a Q25 quality threshold and the strictest error-elimination algorithm, was used for CDR3 identification, clonotype clustering and error correction. A nonparametric unseen species model with Euler transformation was used to estimate a lower bound on total TCR beta diversity. TCRdb took the public reads, trimmed them with fastp at Q25, ran MiXCR for clone calling and kept in-frame beta chains. CDR3 protein duplicates are merged, each entry listing the most common genes and DNA. The V and J calls and clone size are TCRdb's, not the authors'. The sample contains roughly 650,000 distinct CDR3 sequences, 32% of them found a single time. 15% of the sample is held by the ten biggest clonotypes.

Donors were 39 systemically healthy Caucasian individuals from Russia aged roughly 6 to 100 years. Each donor gave about 9.7 milliliters of peripheral blood, drawn into EDTA-treated Vacutainer tubes. PBMCs were isolated by Ficoll-Paque density-gradient centrifugation, with at least 7 million obtained per sample. Trizol reagent was used to extract total RNA from PBMCs, with at least 6 micrograms per sample. For every donor, an aliquot of PBMCs went through flow cytometry to measure the percentages of naive CD45RAhigh/CD27high T cells. The sequenced sample was blood. The TCR originated in a woman older than 75 in good health. Donor details come from another sample of the same person, matched by shared clones.

Here the CDR3 is given as CSARDRAGGRREQFF. The DNA sequence is given as TGCAGTGCTAGAGATCGAGCGGGGGGCCGCCGGGAGCAGTTCTTC. The chain joins TRBV20-1 to TRBJ2-1; the junction holds 9 bases that match TRBD2. After removal of 0 bases from V and 10 bases from J, the junction retains 10 bases not matched to a gene. The germline V gene (reference sequence) yields DFQATT for CDR1 and SNEGSKA for CDR2. From the cysteine through the phenylalanine, the CDR3 covers 15 amino acids. CDR3 DNA is the only sequence kept; it has 45 bases, read in frame from the first base.